This T cell receptor (beta chain) is from a study of OX40 agonist ivuxolimab in advanced cancers. Overall study findings and caveats: Among the least clonally expanded were partial responders at 0.1-3.0 mg/kg.

Sequencing used immunoSEQ multiplex PCR; TCRdb keeps in-frame clones, though not all of them. The sample lists approximately 70,000 clones; roughly 80% were seen once. Concerning this clone: The antigen is not known.

Autoimmune disease history or systemic immunosuppression meant exclusion. The input for sequencing was CD4+ or CD8+ T cells sorted from blood, taken in a trial of the OX40 agonist ivuxolimab. The receptor comes from an adult with an advanced solid tumor such as melanoma, head and neck, liver or kidney cancer.

The CDR3 is CASTTGTGIYSNQPQHF. The CDR3 DNA sequence: TGTGCCAGCACCACCGGGACAGGGATATATAGCAATCAGCCCCAGCATTTT. The chain joins TRBV28 to TRBJ1-5; 9 nucleotides line up with TRBD1. This CDR3 is 17 amino acids long. With 7 bases clipped from V and 0 bases from J, the junction kept 10 bases outside the gene matches. Germline CDR1 reads MDHEN; CDR2 reads SYDVKM.